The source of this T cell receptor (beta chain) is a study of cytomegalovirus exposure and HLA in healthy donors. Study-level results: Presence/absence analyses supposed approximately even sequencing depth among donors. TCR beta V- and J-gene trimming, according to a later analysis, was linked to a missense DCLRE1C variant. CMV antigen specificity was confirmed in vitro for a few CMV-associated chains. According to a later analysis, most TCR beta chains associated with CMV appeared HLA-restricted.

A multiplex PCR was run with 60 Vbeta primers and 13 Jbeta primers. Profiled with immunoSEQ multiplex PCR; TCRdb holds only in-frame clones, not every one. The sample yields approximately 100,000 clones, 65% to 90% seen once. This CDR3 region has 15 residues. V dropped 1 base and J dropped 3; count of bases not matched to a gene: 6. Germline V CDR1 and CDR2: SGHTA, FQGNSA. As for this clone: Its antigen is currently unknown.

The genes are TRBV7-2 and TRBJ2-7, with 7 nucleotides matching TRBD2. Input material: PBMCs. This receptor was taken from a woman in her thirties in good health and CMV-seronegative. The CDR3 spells CASSLEGLGDYEQYF. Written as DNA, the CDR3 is TGTGCCAGCAGCTTAGAAGGACTAGGAGACTACGAGCAGTACTTC.